These T cell receptor beta chains were read from a single sample in a study of T cell responses to AZD1222 COVID-19 vaccine. Libraries were prepared by immunoSEQ multiplex PCR; TCRdb keeps only in-frame clonotypes and omits some of them. The repertoire consists of 55,000 to 65,000 clones, with around 80% occurring once and the leading ten covering approximately 5.2%. Sample: peripheral blood, taken 28 days after the second AZD1222 dose. The receptors come from an adult who received the AZD1222 COVID-19 vaccine. Each CDR3 is given with its conserved first and last residue. A D gene is named only where the DNA matches it firmly. Expanded clones are given a class, and other clones once, few, many or no size at all.

>TRBJ1-6|.|.|15|TRBV6-2/TRBV6-3
CASSYLGARNSPLHF
TGTGCCAGCAGTTACTTGGGGGCGCGTAATTCACCCCTCCACTTT
>TRBJ2-7|.|.|15|TRBV6-2/TRBV6-3
CASSPGRDSAYEQYF
TGTGCCAGCAGCCCCGGGCGGGACTCGGCATACGAGCAGTACTTC
>TRBJ1-2|.|.|13|TRBV13
CASSLADNYGYTF
TGTGCCAGCAGCTTAGCAGATAACTATGGCTACACCTTC
>TRBJ1-1|.|.|18|TRBV5-7
CASSLDGVVVMMNTEAFF
TGTGCCAGCAGCCTGGACGGGGTGGTCGTGATGATGAACACTGAAGCTTTCTTT
>TRBJ1-6|many|TRBD1|14|TRBV2
CASKRDRGNSPLHF
TGTGCCAGCAAGAGGGACAGGGGTAATTCACCCCTCCACTTT
>TRBJ1-2|.|.|13|TRBV10-3
CAISGPRVDGYTF
TGTGCCATCAGTGGACCCAGGGTGGATGGCTACACCTTC
>TRBJ2-7|.|.|13|TRBV29-1
CSVERGGPYEQYF
TGCAGCGTTGAAAGGGGGGGCCCCTACGAGCAGTACTTC
>TRBJ2-1|.|TRBD2|17|TRBV7-9
CASRPPKSGGLYNEQFF
TGTGCCAGCAGGCCCCCAAAAAGCGGGGGCTTATACAATGAGCAGTTCTTC
>TRBJ2-7|.|TRBD1|15|TRBV7-9
CASSSTGDLLYEQYF
TGTGCCAGCAGCTCTACAGGGGATCTCCTCTACGAGCAGTACTTC
>TRBJ1-6|.|.|15|TRBV18
CASSPSGSDNSPLHF
TGTGCCAGCTCCCCGTCGGGGTCGGATAATTCACCCCTCCACTTT
>TRBJ1-5|.|.|13|TRBV30
CAWSAGGEQPQHF
TGTGCCTGGAGTGCGGGGGGCGAACAGCCCCAGCATTTT
>TRBJ2-3|.|.|19|TRBV7-9
CASSSGFHSTGSPTDTQYF
TGTGCCAGCAGCTCCGGGTTCCACAGTACAGGGTCTCCAACAGATACGCAGTATTTT
>TRBJ2-5|.|.|13|TRBV28
CASTGLPQETQYF
TGTGCCAGCACAGGACTCCCCCAAGAGACCCAGTACTTC
>TRBJ1-1|once|.|15|TRBV7-2
CASSLVQGGSTEAFF
TGTGCCAGCAGCTTAGTGCAGGGAGGGAGCACTGAAGCTTTCTTT
>TRBJ2-2|.|.|15|TRBV5-4
CASSLDPSNTGELFF
TGTGCCAGCAGCTTGGACCCTTCGAACACCGGGGAGCTGTTTTTT
>TRBJ1-5|.|.|15|TRBV20-1
CSASRTGVSNQPQHF
TGCAGTGCTAGTCGGACCGGTGTTAGCAATCAGCCCCAGCATTTT
>TRBJ2-1|.|TRBD1|15|TRBV30
CAWSSPDRGWNEQFF
TGTGCCTGGAGTAGCCCGGACAGGGGATGGAATGAGCAGTTCTTC
>TRBJ2-7|.|.|15|TRBV15
CATSRDRVGSDEQYF
TGTGCCACCAGCAGAGATAGGGTCGGGAGTGACGAGCAGTACTTC
>TRBJ2-7|few|.|16|TRBV28
CASSATQGKGSYEQYF
TGTGCCAGCAGCGCTACCCAGGGAAAAGGCTCCTACGAGCAGTACTTC
>TRBJ2-7|.|.|15|TRBV9
CASSVGLGAHHEQYF
TGTGCCAGCAGCGTAGGGCTGGGGGCGCACCACGAGCAGTACTTC
>TRBJ2-2|.|TRBD1|15|TRBV5-4
CASRLGGAGAGELFF
TGTGCCAGCAGACTAGGGGGCGCTGGAGCCGGGGAGCTGTTTTTT
>TRBJ2-2|.|.|13|TRBV6-4
CASSLTTTGELFF
TGTGCCAGCAGCCTCACAACCACCGGGGAGCTGTTTTTT
>TRBJ2-7|.|.|15|TRBV10-1
CASSPEMGLGYEQYF
TGCGCCAGCAGCCCCGAAATGGGACTTGGCTACGAGCAGTACTTC
>TRBJ1-4|.|.|13|TRBV7-2
CASSLLVREKLFF
TGTGCCAGCAGCTTATTAGTAAGGGAAAAACTGTTTTTT
>TRBJ1-2|.|TRBD1|16|TRBV28
CASSLWGTGENYGYTF
TGTGCCAGCAGTTTATGGGGGACAGGGGAAAACTATGGCTACACCTTC
>TRBJ2-5|.|.|12|TRBV5-4
CASTSRLETQYF
TGTGCCAGCACCTCCCGCCTGGAGACCCAGTACTTC
>TRBJ2-7|.|.|15|TRBV27
CASTKKVGGSYEQYF
TGTGCCAGCACTAAAAAGGTTGGGGGCTCCTACGAGCAGTACTTC
>TRBJ2-3|.|.|14|TRBV5-6
CASSRPSPGDTQYF
TGTGCCAGCAGCAGGCCCTCACCGGGGGATACGCAGTATTTT
>TRBJ2-2|.|.|13|TRBV9
CASSVGHTGELFF
TGTGCCAGCAGCGTAGGCCACACCGGGGAGCTGTTTTTT
>TRBJ2-7|few|TRBD1|14|TRBV3-1/TRBV3-2
CASSRETGTYEQYF
TGTGCCAGCAGCCGAGAGACAGGGACCTACGAGCAGTACTTC
>TRBJ1-6|.|TRBD1|14|TRBV28
CASSSGPGGSPLHF
TGTGCCAGCAGTTCAGGGCCAGGGGGTTCACCCCTCCACTTT
>TRBJ2-1|many|TRBD1|13|TRBV10-2
CASRTGLDNEQFF
TGCGCCAGCAGGACAGGGCTTGACAATGAGCAGTTCTTC
>TRBJ1-6|.|.|14|TRBV7-3
CASSPGLSNSPLHF
TGTGCCAGCAGCCCGGGCCTGAGTAATTCACCCCTCCACTTT
>TRBJ2-1|once|TRBD2|15|TRBV6-5
CASAQSGVAYNEQFF
TGTGCCAGCGCCCAGAGCGGGGTGGCCTACAATGAGCAGTTCTTC
>TRBJ1-2|.|TRBD1|14|TRBV6-5
CASNPGQGYYGYTF
TGTGCCAGCAATCCGGGACAGGGCTACTATGGCTACACCTTC
>TRBJ2-7|few|TRBD1|13|TRBV6-5
CASKDRTAYEQYF
TGTGCCAGCAAGGACAGGACGGCCTACGAGCAGTACTTC
>TRBJ2-5|.|TRBD1|13|TRBV10-3
CAIRGTGDETQYF
TGTGCCATCAGGGGGACAGGGGATGAGACCCAGTACTTC
>TRBJ2-7|.|TRBD1|15|TRBV7-8
CASSLYRDRSYEQYF
TGTGCCAGCAGCTTATATCGGGACAGATCCTACGAGCAGTACTTC
>TRBJ1-1|.|TRBD1|14|TRBV5-4
CASSPTGRFTEAFF
TGTGCCAGCAGCCCGACAGGGCGGTTTACTGAAGCTTTCTTT
>TRBJ1-6|.|TRBD1|15|TRBV5-1
CASSRGTGDNSPLHF
TGCGCCAGCAGCCGTGGGACAGGGGATAATTCACCCCTCCACTTT
>TRBJ2-6|.|TRBD1|17|TRBV11-3
CASSLGQANSGANVLTF
TGTGCCAGCAGCCTCGGACAGGCGAACTCTGGGGCCAACGTCCTGACTTTC
>TRBJ1-2|.|.|13|TRBV6-5
CASSATGLDGYTF
TGTGCCAGCAGCGCCACAGGGTTGGATGGCTACACCTTC
>TRBJ1-2|.|.|15|TRBV4-1
CASSQETRENYGYTF
TGCGCCAGCAGCCAAGAAACCAGGGAAAACTATGGCTACACCTTC
>TRBJ2-1|.|.|15|TRBV7-2
CASSLFPAGAAEQFF
TGTGCCAGCAGCTTATTTCCAGCCGGGGCAGCTGAGCAGTTCTTC